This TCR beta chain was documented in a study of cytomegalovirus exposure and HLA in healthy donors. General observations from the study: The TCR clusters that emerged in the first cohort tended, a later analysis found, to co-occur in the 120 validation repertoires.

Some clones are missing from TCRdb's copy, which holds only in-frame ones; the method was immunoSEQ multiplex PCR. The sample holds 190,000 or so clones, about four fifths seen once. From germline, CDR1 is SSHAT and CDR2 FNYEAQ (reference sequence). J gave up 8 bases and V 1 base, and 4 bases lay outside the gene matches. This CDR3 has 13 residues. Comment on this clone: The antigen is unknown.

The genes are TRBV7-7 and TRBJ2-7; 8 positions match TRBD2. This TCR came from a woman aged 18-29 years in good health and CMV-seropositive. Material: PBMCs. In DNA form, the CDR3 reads TGTGCCAGCAGCTTAGTTCCGGGAGGGAAGCAGTACTTC. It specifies CASSLVPGGKQYF.